Presented here are 9 T cell receptor beta chains from one specimen sequenced in a study of shared clonotypes between healthy human individuals. This table comes from immunoSEQ multiplex PCR, and its TCRdb copy is limited to in-frame clones, with some not included. The sample shows about 690,000 clones, 90% of them seen only once. Sequenced sample: memory CD8+ T cells from PBMCs. Subset in this sample: CD45RO+ cells pooled with CCR7-negative TemRA cells. Receptors were obtained from a man between 18 and 29 years old in good health. Some clones in this sample may be carry-over from other donors' samples.

The genes are TRBV10-3 and TRBJ2-2; D is perhaps TRBD1 (5 bases). V was cut by 3 bases and J by 8 bases, with 13 bases left in between. Germline CDR1 is ENHRY and CDR2 is SYGVKD. This CDR3 comprises 14 residues. Here the CDR3 reads CAISEGPTGGELFF. The CDR3 nucleotides are TGTGCCATCAGTGAAGGGCCAACAGGAGGGGAGCTGTTTTTT.

CDR3 sequence: CASSQGLASTDTQYF. The CDR3 DNA is TGCGCCAGCAGCCAGGGACTAGCGAGCACAGATACGCAGTATTTT. The rearrangement uses TRBV5-1 and TRBJ2-3; 10 bases agree with TRBD2. With V trimmed by 4 bases and J by 0 bases, 2 bases remained unmatched. This CDR3 contains 15 residues. In germline, CDR1 is SGHRS, CDR2 YFSETQ.

This chain joins TRBV6-1 and TRBJ2-6; D remains unclear. CDR3 length: 15 amino acids. CDR1 is MNHNS and CDR2 is SASEGT in the germline V gene. V lost 2 bases, J lost 2 bases, and 7 bases lay in between. Here the CDR3 DNA reads TGTGCCAGCAGTGAACTGGGCGCTGGGGCCAACGTCCTGACTTTC. It encodes CASSELGAGANVLTF.

This chain joins TRBV5-6 and TRBJ2-3, with D perhaps matching TRBD2 (6 bases). The CDR3 totals 15 residues. With 3 bases removed from V and 0 bases from J, the gap between germline ends came to 11 bases. CDR1 is SGHDT, CDR2 YYEEEE, per germline. CDR3 nucleotides: TGTGCCAGCAGCTCTGACGGGACTAGCACAGATACGCAGTATTTT. Protein: CASSSDGTSTDTQYF.

In DNA, the CDR3 is TGTGCCAGCAGCCAAGCGACTTGGCGACTAGCCATCGATTACGAGCAGTACTTC. Amino acids: CASSQATWRLAIDYEQYF. This sequence joins TRBV7-9 and TRBJ2-7, with 7 positions matching TRBD2. Trimming cost V 5 bases and J 4 bases; bases outside gene matches: 20. CDR3 size: 18 residues. The germline V gene encodes CDR1 SEHNR and CDR2 FQNEAQ (reference sequence).

This chain joins TRBV29-1 and TRBJ2-7; possible D gene TRBD2, 5 bases. V was shortened by 0 bases and J by 0 bases, with 12 bases between the two germline ends. From germline, CDR1 is SQVTM and CDR2 ANQGSEA. This CDR3 spans 15 amino acids. The CDR3 region has the DNA TGCAGCGTTGAAGATCCTCTGGGGAGCTCCTACGAGCAGTACTTC. It codes for CSVEDPLGSSYEQYF.

The genes are TRBV2 and TRBJ2-7, with D possibly being TRBD2 (6 bases). CDR3 length equals 13 residues. From germline, CDR1 is SNHLY and CDR2 FYNNEI. V gave up 9 bases and J gave up 0 bases, with 12 bases separating them. The CDR3 protein is CASLTSISYEQYF. CDR3 DNA: TGTGCCAGTCTAACTAGCATCTCCTACGAGCAGTACTTC.

For this clone: In the same sample, other DNA sequences code for this CDR3. The chain uses TRBV2 and TRBJ2-3, with 14 positions matching TRBD2. Germline V CDR1 and CDR2: SNHLY, FYNNEI. The CDR3 sequence is 15 residues long. J was trimmed by 3 bases and V by 6 bases; bases with no gene match: 2. The CDR3 DNA follows: TGTGCCAGCAGCAGACTAGCGGGAGGGACAGATACGCAGTATTTT. Its protein is CASSRLAGGTDTQYF.

The CDR3 DNA reads TGTGCCAGCAGTTTATCGATGGGGGACAGGGATGACACTGAAGCTTTCTTT. This gives the protein CASSLSMGDRDDTEAFF. This chain connects TRBV27 to TRBJ1-1, with 9 bases identical to TRBD1. Germline CDR1 reads MNHEY; CDR2 reads SMNVEV (reference sequence). V shed 0 bases and J 3 bases; nucleotides not matched to a gene: 8. This CDR3 contains 17 residues.